Listed below are T cell receptor beta chains from one sample, sequenced in a study of blood T cell dynamics during melanoma immunotherapy. The method was immunoSEQ multiplex PCR; TCRdb's version includes in-frame clones alone and lacks a portion of them. The sample gives around 9,000 clones, roughly nine tenths of which show up once; approximately 6% is in the top ten. The source material was blood, sampled from a patient treated with checkpoint blockade. The receptors come from a human donor with melanoma. The CDR3 runs from the conserved cysteine through the conserved F or W. A D gene is named only where the DNA matches it firmly.

cdr3_aa v_call d_call
CASSSGQRNNEQFF TRBV5-4 TRBD1
CASTQEVANTGELFF TRBV6-5 NA
CSAQNTEAFF TRBV29-1 NA
CATSRERVGEAFF TRBV15 NA
CASSVMLTYEQYF TRBV2 NA
CASSFGWGYEQYF TRBV5-7 NA
CASSDPGSGNTIYF TRBV5-4 NA
CASSLYRSVDTQYF TRBV27 NA
CASSFEVSYEQYF TRBV28 NA
CASSGVPYNSPLHF TRBV6-5 NA
CASSGGSPFSYEQYF TRBV2 NA
CASSLRGMTGAGANVLTF TRBV11-2 NA
CASSLGRSSGNTIYF TRBV27 NA
CATEARGSSYEQYF TRBV10-3 NA
CASSPGQGRTGSSYEQYF TRBV4-2 TRBD1
CASSFGPSGEGNEQFF TRBV7-2 TRBD2
CASSLWGSRGLSNQPQHF TRBV7-8 NA
CACPGAGGETGELFF TRBV30 TRBD1
CASSLAGAGETQYF TRBV11-2 NA
CSVQLSYEQYF TRBV29-1 NA
CASSLGQLTSYEQYF TRBV5-6 NA
CASSFTSGRTYEQYF TRBV7-2 TRBD2
CASSPNAPETQYF TRBV18 NA
CASSPDRVQPQHF TRBV27 TRBD1
CASSQDRGGIEQFF TRBV4-1 NA
CASSSLRLAEGYEQYF TRBV27 TRBD2
CASGQPGQGPDEQFF TRBV19 TRBD1
CATSKAGLGNEQFF TRBV15 TRBD2
CASRAGGSLGTEAFF TRBV5-1 TRBD1
CASSPQDRGWTEAFF TRBV18 TRBD1
CASSQGWTGETYEQYF TRBV4-3 TRBD1
CASSLGGLRGETQYF TRBV5-1 NA
CSVRGQNTYNEQFF TRBV29-1 NA
CASSLNRGEDTEAFF TRBV5-5 NA
CASKQGTNTEAFF TRBV5-4 NA
CASRRGQYYSPLHF TRBV19 NA
CASSPRGESGANVLTF TRBV11-1 NA
CASGLLGSESRNEQFF TRBV27 NA